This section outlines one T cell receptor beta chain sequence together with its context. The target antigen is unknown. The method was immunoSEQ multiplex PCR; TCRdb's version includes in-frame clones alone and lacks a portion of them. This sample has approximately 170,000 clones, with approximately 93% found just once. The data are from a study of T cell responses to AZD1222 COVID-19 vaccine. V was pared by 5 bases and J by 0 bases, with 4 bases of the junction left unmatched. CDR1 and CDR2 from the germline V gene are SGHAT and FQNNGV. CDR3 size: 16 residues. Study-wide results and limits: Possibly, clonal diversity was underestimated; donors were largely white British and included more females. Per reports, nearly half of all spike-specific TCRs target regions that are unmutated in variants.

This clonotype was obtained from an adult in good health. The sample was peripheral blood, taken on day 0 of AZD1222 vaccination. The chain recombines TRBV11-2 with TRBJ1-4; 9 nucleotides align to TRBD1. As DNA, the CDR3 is TGTGCCAGCAGCACAAGACAGGGGGCAACTAATGAAAAACTGTTTTTT. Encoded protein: CASSTRQGATNEKLFF.